The rows below give T cell receptor beta chains drawn from one sample of a study of a mutant IDH1 vaccine in newly diagnosed glioma. The data were produced by immunoSEQ multiplex PCR, yet TCRdb's version contains in-frame clones alone and is incomplete. The sample lists 82,000 or so clones; almost 85% were seen once. These receptors have no known antigen. Source: PBMCs, taken from a glioma patient whose treatment included an IDH1 peptide vaccine. The receptor source for this set is a young man with glioma. Some clones in this sample may be carry-over from other donors' samples. Each CDR3 is given with its conserved first and last residue. D genes are given only for firm matches. The size entry is marked missing in some rows and otherwise reads once, few, many or a size class.

DNA | CDR3 | V | D | size | J | length
TGTGCCACCAGCAGAGAGGGCAGGGATCATGAAAAACTGTTTTTT | CATSREGRDHEKLFF | TRBV15 | NA | NA | TRBJ1-4 | 15
TGTGCCAGCAGCTTGGACGGGACTGCCATGGGGGCCTACAATGAGCAGTTCTTC | CASSLDGTAMGAYNEQFF | TRBV11-2 | NA | NA | TRBJ2-1 | 18
TGTGCCAGCGAGGATGCCTACGAGCAGTACTTC | CASEDAYEQYF | TRBV5-8 | NA | once | TRBJ2-7 | 11
TGTGCCAGCTCCCCCGGACGGACTAACTATGGCTACACCTTC | CASSPGRTNYGYTF | TRBV18 | NA | NA | TRBJ1-2 | 14
TGTGCCAGCAGCCTCAACCCATCAGCTAATGAAAAACTGTTTTTT | CASSLNPSANEKLFF | TRBV9 | NA | NA | TRBJ1-4 | 15
TGTGCCAGCAGCGGAAGGGCCTACGAGCAGTACTTC | CASSGRAYEQYF | TRBV2 | NA | NA | TRBJ2-7 | 12
TGTGCCAGCCAATGGAGGGGGCCGCGGGGTGAAGCTTTCTTT | CASQWRGPRGEAFF | TRBV28 | TRBD1 | NA | TRBJ1-1 | 14
TGTGCCAGCAGTTTATGGGACAGGAGGAGTGGAAACACCATATATTTT | CASSLWDRRSGNTIYF | TRBV28 | TRBD1 | NA | TRBJ1-3 | 16
TGTGCCAGCAGGGCGGTCATGAACACTGAAGCTTTCTTT | CASRAVMNTEAFF | TRBV7-9 | NA | NA | TRBJ1-1 | 13
TGTGCCAGCAGCCCCGAGGATGGGAGTCTCTATAATTCACCCCTCCACTTT | CASSPEDGSLYNSPLHF | TRBV7-9 | NA | NA | TRBJ1-6 | 17
TGTGCCAGCAAAATGGGGGTTTTGGGGGAGACCCAGTACTTC | CASKMGVLGETQYF | TRBV27 | NA | NA | TRBJ2-5 | 14
TGCGCCAGCAGCCCTAGACAGCAAAGCTATGGCTACACCTTC | CASSPRQQSYGYTF | TRBV5-1 | NA | NA | TRBJ1-2 | 14
TGTGCCAGCAGCTTCGCAATGAACACTGAAGCTTTCTTT | CASSFAMNTEAFF | TRBV7-3 | NA | few | TRBJ1-1 | 13
TGCGCCAGCAGCCGGGACAGGGGATCCTACGAGCAGTACTTC | CASSRDRGSYEQYF | TRBV5-1 | TRBD1 | NA | TRBJ2-7 | 14
TGTGCCAGTTCGCCCTCCACTTTAGCGGGAGGGAGCACCGGGGAGCTGTTTTTT | CASSPSTLAGGSTGELFF | TRBV18 | TRBD2 | NA | TRBJ2-2 | 18
TGTGCCAGCAGGCCACCCGGCAGGTCCCTCCACTTT | CASRPPGRSLHF | TRBV6-1 | NA | NA | TRBJ1-6 | 12
TGTGCCAGGGGACAGGGGACCAACACCGGGGAGCTGTTTTTT | CARGQGTNTGELFF | TRBV7-9 | TRBD1 | few | TRBJ2-2 | 14
TGCAGCGTTGTCCACGGATTAGCGGGAGATACCCAGTACTTC | CSVVHGLAGDTQYF | TRBV29-1 | TRBD2 | NA | TRBJ2-5 | 14
TGTGCCAGCTCCGCGGCAGGAGATCAGCCCCAGCATTTT | CASSAAGDQPQHF | TRBV18 | NA | NA | TRBJ1-5 | 13
TGTGCCAGCAGCCCCTTAAACGAGCAGTACTTC | CASSPLNEQYF | TRBV7-9 | NA | NA | TRBJ2-7 | 11
TGCAGTGCCTTGTATGGCTACACCTTC | CSALYGYTF | TRBV20-1 | NA | NA | TRBJ1-2 | 9
TGTGCCAGCACCGGGACTAGCTCCGGCAATGAGCAGTTCTTC | CASTGTSSGNEQFF | TRBV27 | TRBD2 | NA | TRBJ2-1 | 14
TGTGCCAGCACCTTACTTGGGAGTAAGGGGGCCGGGGAGCTGTTTTTT | CASTLLGSKGAGELFF | TRBV7-9 | NA | NA | TRBJ2-2 | 16
TGTGCCAGCAGTTACAGTAGTGAGGGCTACGAGCAGTACTTC | CASSYSSEGYEQYF | TRBV6-5 | NA | NA | TRBJ2-7 | 14
TGTGCCAGCAGTTATAGCGGGAGGTACAATGAGCAGTTCTTC | CASSYSGRYNEQFF | TRBV6-5 | TRBD2 | NA | TRBJ2-1 | 14
TGTGCCAGTAGTGACGACAGGGAACCTGGGGCCAACGTCCTGACTTTC | CASSDDREPGANVLTF | TRBV19 | TRBD1 | NA | TRBJ2-6 | 16
TGTGCCAGCAGCCTACCTGACAGGGGGATTAACGAGCAGTACTTC | CASSLPDRGINEQYF | TRBV5-5 | TRBD1 | NA | TRBJ2-7 | 15
TGCGCCAGCAGCCAAAGTCTGAAGCGGGAGCCCTACGAGCAGTACTTC | CASSQSLKREPYEQYF | TRBV4-1 | TRBD2 | NA | TRBJ2-7 | 16
TGTGCCAGCAGCTCCACGAGGGTCCGGACCACCGGGGAGCTGTTTTTT | CASSSTRVRTTGELFF | TRBV7-2 | NA | NA | TRBJ2-2 | 16
TGTGCCATCCGGGAAGGGACTGAAGCTTTCTTT | CAIREGTEAFF | TRBV10-3 | NA | few | TRBJ1-1 | 11
TGTGCCAGCAGTTTTGGAGGGGGCCATAGCAAGACAGATACGCAGTATTTT | CASSFGGGHSKTDTQYF | TRBV28 | NA | NA | TRBJ2-3 | 17
TGTGCCAGCAGCCGGAGCGGGGGTTCGACTCTCTTCAATGAGCAGTTCTTC | CASSRSGGSTLFNEQFF | TRBV7-2 | TRBD2 | NA | TRBJ2-1 | 17
TGTGCCAGCAGCCACATTCTAGCGGAGGGGCCAGATACGCAGTATTTT | CASSHILAEGPDTQYF | TRBV27 | TRBD2 | once | TRBJ2-3 | 16